This is a list of T cell receptor beta chains from one sample in a study of cytomegalovirus exposure and HLA in healthy donors. The assay was immunoSEQ multiplex PCR, and TCRdb's table has in-frame clones only and misses some. The sample comprises around 200,000 clones, roughly 88% of which are singletons, and 1% to 1.5% rests with the top ten. Material: PBMCs. The receptors shown here come from a girl aged 2 to 9 in good health and CMV-seropositive. CDR3s include the opening cysteine and the closing phenylalanine or tryptophan. D genes are given only for firm matches. Clone size is given for some rows only: seen once, a few or many times, or a class if the clone is expanded.

clone_size	j_call	d_call	v_call	cdr3_nt	cdr3_aa
-	TRBJ2-5	-	TRBV28	TGTGCCAGCTCGCTCGGGGGTACGGAGACCCAGTACTTC	CASSLGGTETQYF
few	TRBJ1-2	-	TRBV7-9	TGTGCCAGCAGCCTCCCCAGGGGAGAGATGGGTGGCTACACCTTC	CASSLPRGEMGGYTF
-	TRBJ2-3	TRBD1	TRBV5-1	TGCGCCAGCAGCCACTCGGGACAGGGGGATTTCACAGATACGCAGTATTTT	CASSHSGQGDFTDTQYF
-	TRBJ2-2	-	TRBV25-1	TGTGCCAGCAGTGAAGGCAGGAACACCGGGGAGCTGTTTTTT	CASSEGRNTGELFF
once	TRBJ2-5	-	TRBV9	TGTGCCAGCAGCGGACCGGGAGAGACCCAGTACTTC	CASSGPGETQYF
few	TRBJ2-7	-	TRBV5-1	TGCGCCAGCAGCTCTGCCCCCGCGGAGTCCTACGAGCAGTACTTC	CASSSAPAESYEQYF
-	TRBJ1-3	TRBD1	TRBV9	TGTGCCAGCAGCGTAGGGCAGGGGGCTTCGGGAAACACCATATATTTT	CASSVGQGASGNTIYF
-	TRBJ1-2	TRBD1	TRBV9	TGTGCCAGCAGCGTAGGACAGGGGATTTCCAACTATGGCTACACCTTC	CASSVGQGISNYGYTF
-	TRBJ2-3	-	TRBV30	TGTGCCTGGAGTGGGGACTCTGGGGATACGCAGTATTTT	CAWSGDSGDTQYF
-	TRBJ2-1	TRBD2	TRBV7-9	TGTGCCAGCAGCTTAGCGGGAGGGCCTGGGAATGAGCAGTTCTTC	CASSLAGGPGNEQFF
few	TRBJ2-6	-	TRBV5-1	TGCGCCAGCAGCTTGGGGGCGGGTGAACATAGCCAGGCCAACGTCCTGACTTTC	CASSLGAGEHSQANVLTF
-	TRBJ2-2	TRBD1	TRBV19	TGTGCCAGTAAGGGGACAGGGGTAAACACCGGGGAGCTGTTTTTT	CASKGTGVNTGELFF
-	TRBJ2-5	-	TRBV7-7	TGTGCCAGCAGCCTGGACAGCAATCAAGAGACCCAGTACTTC	CASSLDSNQETQYF
-	TRBJ2-7	TRBD2	TRBV19	TGTGCCAGTAGTACGAGCGGGGGGGCCTACGAGCAGTACTTC	CASSTSGGAYEQYF
-	TRBJ1-2	TRBD1	TRBV15	TGTGCCACCAGCAGAGATTCTGCAGGGGGGCATGGCTACACCTTC	CATSRDSAGGHGYTF
-	TRBJ2-6	TRBD1	TRBV28	TGTGCCAGCAGGCCCGGGACAGGGGTGGGTGGGGCCAACGTCCTGACTTTC	CASRPGTGVGGANVLTF
-	TRBJ2-3	TRBD2	TRBV4-1	TGCGCCAGCAGCCAAGAGTCGCTAGCGGGATTTAGTGCGCAGTATTTT	CASSQESLAGFSAQYF
-	TRBJ1-5	-	TRBV7-2	TGTGCCAGCAGCCCCATCGAGCGATTTAGCAATCAGCCCCAGCATTTT	CASSPIERFSNQPQHF